This TCR beta chain was captured by sequencing in a study of metastatic and nonmetastatic thyroid tumors. Study in general: Samples came from malignant and benign thyroid patients, and repertoires were compared across blood and tumor or nodule tissue.

The sample holds a few counts of this clone. CDR1 is MNHNY, CDR2 SVGAGI, per germline (reference sequence). The CDR3 covers 15 residues. The V and J ends lost 0 bases and 14 bases respectively, with 17 bases between them. Patients underwent thyroid surgery, and none had received any treatment before it. With MiXCR, TCRdb reprocessed the PCR reads. In the table there are roughly 15,000 clones, under 35% of which are singletons. The clonotype originates from a female donor with papillary thyroid cancer or a benign thyroid nodule (not recorded which). Some clones in this sample may be carry-over from other donors' samples. Sequences were obtained from adjacent normal tissue. The genes are TRBV6-6 and TRBJ1-6; D is unresolved. CDR3 in amino acids: CASSYSRQPGGTLHF. DNA of the CDR3: TGTGCCAGCAGTTACTCTCGGCAGCCCGGAGGCACCCTCCACTTT.